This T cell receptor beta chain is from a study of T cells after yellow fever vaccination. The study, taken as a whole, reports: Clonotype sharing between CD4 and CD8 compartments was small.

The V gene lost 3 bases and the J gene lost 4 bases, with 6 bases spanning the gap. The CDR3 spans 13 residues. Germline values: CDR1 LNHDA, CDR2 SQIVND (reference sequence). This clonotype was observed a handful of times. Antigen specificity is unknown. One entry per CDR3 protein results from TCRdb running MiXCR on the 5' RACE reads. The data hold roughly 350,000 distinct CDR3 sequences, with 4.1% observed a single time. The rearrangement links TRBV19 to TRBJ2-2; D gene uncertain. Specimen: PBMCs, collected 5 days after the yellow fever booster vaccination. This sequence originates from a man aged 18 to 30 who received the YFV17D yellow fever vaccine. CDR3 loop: CASSMMGTGELFF. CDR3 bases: TGTGCCAGTAGTATGATGGGCACCGGGGAGCTGTTTTTT.